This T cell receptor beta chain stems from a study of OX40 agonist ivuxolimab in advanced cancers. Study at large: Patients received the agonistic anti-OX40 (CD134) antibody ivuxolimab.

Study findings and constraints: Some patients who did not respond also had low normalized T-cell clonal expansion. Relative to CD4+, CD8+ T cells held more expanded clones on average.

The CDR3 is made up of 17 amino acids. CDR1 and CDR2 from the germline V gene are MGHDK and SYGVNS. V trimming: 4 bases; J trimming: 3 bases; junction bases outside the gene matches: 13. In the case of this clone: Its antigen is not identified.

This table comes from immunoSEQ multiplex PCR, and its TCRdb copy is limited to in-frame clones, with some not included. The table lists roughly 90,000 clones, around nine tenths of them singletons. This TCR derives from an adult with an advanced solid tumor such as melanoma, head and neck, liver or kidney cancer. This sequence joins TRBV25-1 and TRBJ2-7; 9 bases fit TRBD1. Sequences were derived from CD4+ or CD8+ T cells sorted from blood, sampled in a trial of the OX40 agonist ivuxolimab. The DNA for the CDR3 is TGTGCCAGCAGTGCTCTTTTCGACAGGGGGGATTACTACGAGCAGTACTTC. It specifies CASSALFDRGDYYEQYF.